What follows are 9 T cell receptor beta chains derived from one specimen sequenced in a study of technical replicates of blood from a few donors. Repertoires were generated with immunoSEQ multiplex PCR, while TCRdb's copy carries only in-frame clones and drops some. Of tens of thousands of clones detected, approximately 92% appear once; the ten largest clones hold about 0.43%. Material: T cells isolated from PBMCs. The receptors stem from a human donor in good health.

V gene TRBV6-1 combines with J gene TRBJ2-1; D might be TRBD2 (6 bases). The CDR3 consists of 16 residues. Trimming removed 1 base from V and 5 bases from J, with 15 bases in between. Germline lookup yields CDR1 MNHNS and CDR2 SASEGT. Here the CDR3 DNA reads TGTGCCAGCAGTGAAGTCACGGGGGTCTTCCACAATGAGCAGTTCTTC. This translates into CASSEVTGVFHNEQFF.

The CDR3 loop reads CASSLESGGRGHEQYF. The CDR3 nucleotides are TGTGCCAGCAGCTTAGAATCCGGCGGGAGGGGGCACGAGCAGTACTTC. This sequence joins TRBV11-3 and TRBJ2-7; 9 bases map to TRBD2. CDR1 and CDR2 (germline): SGHNT, YENEEA. With 0 bases clipped from V and 5 bases from J, the junction kept 8 bases outside the gene matches. The CDR3 contains 16 residues.

This clone appeared a single time. V is TRBV7-8 and J is TRBJ1-3; D not resolved. The CDR3 extends over 13 amino acids. Germline CDR1 and CDR2: SGHVS and FQNEAQ. Trimming pared 1 base from V and 3 bases from J, leaving 4 bases between. In DNA, the CDR3 is TGTGCCAGCAGCTTAGTCGGTGGAAACACCATATATTTT. It translates to CASSLVGGNTIYF.

The genes are TRBV2 and TRBJ2-7, with 10 bases identical to TRBD1. Germline V lookup: CDR1 SNHLY, CDR2 FYNNEI. The CDR3 is 14 residues long. V was clipped by 4 bases and J by 4 bases; unmatched bases: 4. The CDR3 DNA sequence: TGTGCCAGCAGTGCCCGGACAGGGGGATACGAGCAGTACTTC. This translates into CASSARTGGYEQYF.

The gene calls are TRBV18 and TRBJ2-1; 10 nucleotides align to TRBD1. The CDR3 has 15 amino acids. Trimming cost V 4 bases and J 4 bases; bases outside gene matches: 4. Germline CDR1 is KGHSH and CDR2 is LQKENI. The CDR3 DNA follows: TGTGCCAGCTCACTAGACAGGGGGCGATACAATGAGCAGTTCTTC. Encoded protein: CASSLDRGRYNEQFF.

This chain links TRBV19 with TRBJ1-2; 7 bases agree with TRBD1. The CDR3 has 15 amino acids. The trim removed 7 bases at V and 3 bases at J, leaving 11 bases unmatched. Germline CDR1 LNHDA, CDR2 SQIVND (reference sequence). The DNA for the CDR3 is TGTGCCAGTAACCTCGACAGGGAAAGGGACTATGGCTACACCTTC. Translating it yields CASNLDRERDYGYTF.

The genes are TRBV29-1 and TRBJ1-5, with D possibly matching TRBD1 (6 bases). The germline V and J ends were trimmed by 0 bases and 1 base, with 7 bases remaining between them. The CDR3 length is 14 residues. Germline lookup yields CDR1 SQVTM and CDR2 ANQGSEA. In DNA form, the CDR3 reads TGCAGCGTTGAAGATCAGGGGAGCAATCAGCCCCAGCATTTT. Residues: CSVEDQGSNQPQHF.

This rearrangement joins TRBV10-3 to TRBJ2-3; possibly TRBD2 for D (6 bases). V shed 3 bases and J shed 2 bases, with 12 bases lying between them. In germline, CDR1 is ENHRY, CDR2 SYGVKD. This CDR3 region has 15 residues. CDR3 in DNA: TGTGCCATCAGTGATTTCGGGGGAGACACAGATACGCAGTATTTT. This sequence encodes CAISDFGGDTDTQYF.

DNA of the CDR3: TGTGCCAGTAGCATGGGACTAGCCCTCTACGAGCAGTACTTC. It encodes CASSMGLALYEQYF. This chain uses TRBV19 with TRBJ2-7; 9 positions agree with TRBD2. CDR3 length: 14 residues. V shed 6 bases and J 3 bases; nucleotides not matched to a gene: 6. Germline CDR1 and CDR2: LNHDA and SQIVND (reference sequence).